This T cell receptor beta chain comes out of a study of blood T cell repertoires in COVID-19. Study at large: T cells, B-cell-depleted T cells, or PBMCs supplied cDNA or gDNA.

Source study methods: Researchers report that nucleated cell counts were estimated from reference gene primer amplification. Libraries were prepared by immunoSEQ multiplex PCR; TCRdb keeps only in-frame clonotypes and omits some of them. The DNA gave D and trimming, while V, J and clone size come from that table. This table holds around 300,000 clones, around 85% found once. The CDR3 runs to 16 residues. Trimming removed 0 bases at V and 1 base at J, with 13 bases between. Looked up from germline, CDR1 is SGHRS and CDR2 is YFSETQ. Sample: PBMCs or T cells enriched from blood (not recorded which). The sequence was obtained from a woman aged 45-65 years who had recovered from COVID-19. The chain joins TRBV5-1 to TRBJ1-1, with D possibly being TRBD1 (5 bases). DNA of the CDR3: TGCGCCAGCAGCTTGGAGGGTCGCAGGGCGAACACTGAAGCTTTCTTT. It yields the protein CASSLEGRRANTEAFF. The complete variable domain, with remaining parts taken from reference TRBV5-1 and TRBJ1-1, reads KAGVTQTPRYLIKTRGQQVTLSCSPISGHRSVSWYQQTPGQGLQFLFEYFSETQRNKGNFPGRFSGRQFSNSRSEMNVSTLELGDSALYLCASSLEGRRANTEAFFGQGTRLTVV.